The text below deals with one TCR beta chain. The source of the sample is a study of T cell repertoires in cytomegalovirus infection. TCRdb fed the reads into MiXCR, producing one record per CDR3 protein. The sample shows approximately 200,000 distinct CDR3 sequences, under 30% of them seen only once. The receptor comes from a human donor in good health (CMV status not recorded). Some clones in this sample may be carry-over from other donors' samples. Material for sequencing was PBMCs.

The CDR3 nucleotides read TGTGCCAGCAGCCGTAAGACGGGGGGTAGGGACACTGAAGCTTTCTTT. As protein: CASSRKTGGRDTEAFF. This chain links TRBV14 with TRBJ1-1; D possibly corresponds to TRBD1 (5 bases). CDR1 and CDR2 from the germline V gene are SGHDN and FVKESK. The germline V and J ends were trimmed by 4 bases and 3 bases, with 18 bases remaining between them. This CDR3 region has 16 residues.